This passage covers 30 T cell receptor beta chains from one sample sequenced in a study of regulatory T cells in long-lasting Graves disease. Time point defined: newly diagnosed GD, antithyroid drugs for less than 3 months. RNA from PBMCs was the source of the TCR library. Relying on iRepertoire HTBI primers and Arm-PCR of CDR3 regions, the team built TCR beta libraries. Using its own MiXCR run on the multiplex PCR reads, TCRdb lists one record per CDR3 protein. This sample has about 200,000 distinct CDR3 sequences, with roughly 20% found just once. The same data also contributed to another study, on T cells in Graves' hyperthyroidism and ophthalmopathy.

The specimen was peripheral blood mononuclear cells (PBMCs), collected at new diagnosis, from a patient treated with antithyroid drugs. These receptors were obtained from a woman in her 30s with Graves disease.

A note on this clonotype: A far larger clone is off by one base, so a read error is likely. The rearrangement links TRBV2 to TRBJ1-2; D is ambiguous. There are 12 residues in the CDR3. V lost 3 bases, J lost 5 bases, and 7 bases lay in between. Germline values: CDR1 SNHLY, CDR2 FYNNEI. The CDR3 coding sequence is TGTGCCAGCAGTGAGGGAAGTTATGGCTACACCTTC. Protein product: CASSEGSYGYTF.

This chain links TRBV29-1 with TRBJ1-2; D is unclear. V lost 1 base and J 2 bases, leaving 11 bases between the germline ends. The CDR3 sequence is 14 residues long. Germline V gene sequence: CDR1 SQVTM, CDR2 ANQGSEA. Written as DNA, the CDR3 is TGCAGCGTTGAAGTGGCAGAGTCGAACTATGGCTACACCTTC. Its protein is CSVEVAESNYGYTF.

This clonotype occurred many times. V is TRBV24-1 and J is TRBJ2-5, with D tentatively TRBD1 (5 bases). Germline lookup yields CDR1 KGHDR and CDR2 SFDVKD. V was clipped by 2 bases and J by 1 base, with 10 bases between them. CDR3 size: 15 residues. The CDR3 DNA sequence: TGTGCCACCAGTGATTGGGCCCAGGGCCAAGAGACCCAGTACTTC. Translation gives CATSDWAQGQETQYF.

This clonotype was counted at least ten times. The chain is built from TRBV11-2 and TRBJ1-1; D not resolved. The germline V and J ends were trimmed by 5 bases and 0 bases, with 13 bases remaining between them. The CDR3 is 15 residues long. Per the germline V gene, CDR1 is SGHAT and CDR2 is FQNNGV. This CDR3 is CASSTLTSLNTEAFF. The CDR3 DNA reads as TGTGCCAGCAGCACATTGACATCGCTGAACACTGAAGCTTTCTTT.

The chain uses TRBV5-4 and TRBJ1-4; D uncertain. Deletions cut 0 bases from V and 7 bases from J, with 10 bases between. This CDR3 contains 14 residues. CDR1 SGHNT and CDR2 YYREEE come from the germline V gene (reference sequence). In nucleotides, the CDR3 is TGTGCCAGCAGCTTGGCCGGTGGCCCTGAAAAACTGTTTTTT. Translation: CASSLAGGPEKLFF.

The chain employs TRBV5-6 and TRBJ1-2, with a possible D match to TRBD1 (5 bases). Per the germline V gene, CDR1 is SGHDT and CDR2 is YYEEEE. Between the trimmed V and J ends, which lost 0 bases and 4 bases, there was a span of 10 bases. This CDR3 is 14 amino acids long. CDR3 sequence: CASSLAGTTYGYTF. DNA of the CDR3: TGTGCCAGCAGCTTGGCCGGGACCACCTATGGCTACACCTTC.

This clonotype was seen only a few times. The V call is TRBV7-3, the J call TRBJ2-5, with D unresolved. The CDR3 consists of 13 residues. Germline V gene lookup returns CDR1 SGHTA and CDR2 FQGTGA. Trimming took off 2 bases at V and 2 bases at J, with 6 bases between the two ends. CDR3 nucleotides: TGTGCCAGCAGCTTATTAGGTCAAGAGACCCAGTACTTC. Its protein product is CASSLLGQETQYF.

The V gene is TRBV11-2, the J gene TRBJ2-7, with 9 positions matching TRBD1. Per germline, CDR1 SGHAT and CDR2 FQNNGV. V gave up 11 bases and J gave up 3 bases; unmatched junction bases: 8. The CDR3 covers 13 residues. The CDR3 loop is CAGGRDRDYEQYF. In nucleotides, the CDR3 is TGTGCCGGGGGTAGGGACAGGGACTACGAGCAGTACTTC.

Many counts were recorded for this clonotype. The J gene is TRBJ1-1, the V gene TRBV27; D remains unclear. V lost 2 bases and J 1 base, leaving 8 bases between the germline ends. The CDR3 spans 14 residues. Germline-derived CDR1 and CDR2 are MNHEY and SMNVEV (reference sequence). The CDR3 spells CASSLSQPNTEAFF. CDR3 bases: TGTGCCAGCAGTTTAAGTCAACCGAACACTGAAGCTTTCTTT.

Many counts were recorded for this clonotype. The chain recombines TRBV20-1 with TRBJ2-1; 9 bases match TRBD1. Trimming cost V 5 bases and J 4 bases; bases outside gene matches: 12. The CDR3 has 16 residues. The germline V gene encodes CDR1 DFQATT and CDR2 SNEGSKA (reference sequence). CDR3 loop: CSAAPGTGSPYNEQFF. The CDR3 nucleotides are TGCAGTGCTGCCCCCGGGACAGGGTCCCCTTACAATGAGCAGTTCTTC.

A few counts support this clonotype. The likely explanation is a read error, given a far larger clone one base away. V and J are TRBV28 and TRBJ2-1; 8 bases map to TRBD2. This CDR3 is 14 amino acids long. V was pared by 6 bases and J by 10 bases, with 11 bases of the junction left unmatched. Germline loops: CDR1 MDHEN, CDR2 SYDVKM. The CDR3 spells CASRTRGGSYEQFF. The CDR3 nucleotides read TGTGCCAGCAGAACCCGGGGGGGCAGCTACGAGCAGTTCTTC.

The chain employs TRBV19 and TRBJ1-2; D uncertain. The CDR3 spans 15 residues. CDR1 and CDR2 from the germline V gene are LNHDA and SQIVND (reference sequence). The V end was cut by 5 bases, the J end by 1 base, with 14 bases between. The CDR3 DNA sequence: TGTGCCAGTAGTCCTCGGGCCCCACTTAACTATGGCTACACCTTC. It is translated as CASSPRAPLNYGYTF.

This clonotype was picked up a small number of times. In nucleotides, the CDR3 is TGTGCCAGTAGCCCCGCGGACAATGAGCAGTTCTTC. It codes for CASSPADNEQFF. The chain has TRBV19 and TRBJ2-1; D is uncertain. Germline V gene lookup returns CDR1 LNHDA and CDR2 SQIVND (reference sequence). The ends were cut back, 6 bases at V and 5 bases at J, with 8 bases in the middle. This CDR3 is 12 amino acids long.

The V gene is TRBV3-1, the J gene TRBJ2-1, with TRBD1 identical over 12 bases. Germline V gene data show CDR1 as LGHDT and CDR2 as YNNKEL (reference sequence). This CDR3 has 15 residues. The junction had 9 bases not matched to a gene; V was cut back by 4 bases and J by 11 bases. Here the CDR3 DNA reads TGTGCCAGCAGCCCCCGGGACAGGGGGCTCGGCAAGCAGTTCTTC. Translating gives CASSPRDRGLGKQFF.

This clonotype occurred many times. The chain joins TRBV6-2 or TRBV6-3 to TRBJ2-1, with D perhaps given as TRBD1 or TRBD2 (6 bases each). With 8 bases removed from V and 10 bases from J, the gap between germline ends came to 12 bases. Germline V lookup: CDR1 MNHEY, CDR2 SVGEGT. The CDR3 loop spans 11 amino acids. The CDR3 sequence is CASGLGGEQFF. The CDR3 DNA is TGTGCCAGCGGTTTGGGGGGCGAGCAGTTCTTC.

This clonotype was observed at least ten times. The V call is TRBV24-1, the J call TRBJ1-2; D ambiguous. V dropped 3 bases and J dropped 8 bases, with 6 bases sitting between them. The CDR3 contains 11 residues. Germline V gives CDR1 KGHDR, CDR2 SFDVKD. The CDR3 region is CATSDPQGYTF. The CDR3 region has the DNA TGTGCCACCAGTGATCCGCAAGGCTACACCTTC.

This clonotype was counted between two and nine times. A read error may account for a junction end that differs from germline. The chain carries TRBV28 and TRBJ2-7, with 10 positions matching TRBD2. The CDR3 is 14 residues long. Germline CDR1 reads MDHEN; CDR2 reads SYDVKM. The CDR3 spells CASSLRTSGYEQHF. CDR3 coding DNA: TGTGCCAGCAGTTTAAGGACTAGCGGCTACGAGCAGCACTTC. Using reference TRBV28 and TRBJ2-7 for the parts outside the CDR3, the full variable domain is DVKVTQSSRYLVKRTGEKVFLECVQDMDHENMFWYRQDPGLGLRLIYFSYDVKMKEKGDIPEGYSVSREKKERFSLILESASTNQTSMYLCASSLRTSGYEQHFGPGTRLTVT.

The chain joins TRBV28 to TRBJ2-2; 11 bases line up with TRBD1. The CDR3 totals 17 residues. V lost 6 bases and J lost 7; bases outside the gene matches: 13. Germline V CDR1 and CDR2: MDHEN, SYDVKM. The CDR3 protein is CASSLDLRTGGHGELFF. The CDR3 DNA follows: TGTGCCAGCAGCCTAGATCTTCGGACAGGGGGCCACGGGGAGCTGTTTTTT.

In regard to this clonotype: Only one base separates this from a far larger clonotype, so it likely reflects a read error. This sequence joins TRBV11-2 and TRBJ2-3, with TRBD2 as a possible D gene (6 bases). Germline loops: CDR1 SGHAT, CDR2 FQNNGV. The CDR3 loop spans 16 amino acids. CDR3 in DNA: TGTGCCAGCAGCTTAGCGTCGGCAAACACGGGGGAGACCAAGTACTTC. Translated: CASSLASANTGETKYF.

The gene calls are TRBV7-3 and TRBJ2-1; TRBD2 matches 9 bases. With V trimmed by 1 base and J by 8 bases, 9 bases remained unmatched. Germline assignment: CDR1 SGHTA and CDR2 FQGTGA. This CDR3 spans 16 amino acids. The CDR3 DNA reads TGTGCCAGCAGCTTAAAATGGCGGGGGGGCCGCTATGAGCAGTTCTTC. It specifies CASSLKWRGGRYEQFF.

This clonotype was recorded many times. This chain connects TRBV19 to TRBJ1-2; 9 nucleotides agree with TRBD1. The CDR3 loop spans 15 amino acids. After removal of 5 bases from V and 4 bases from J, the junction contained 8 bases not matched to a gene. Germline values: CDR1 LNHDA, CDR2 SQIVND (reference sequence). This CDR3 reads CASSALDRGSYGYTF. The CDR3 DNA is TGTGCCAGTAGTGCCCTTGACAGGGGGAGCTATGGCTACACCTTC. Full variable domain (missing parts from reference TRBV19 and TRBJ1-2): DGGITQSPKYLFRKEGQNVTLSCEQNLNHDAMYWYRQDPGQGLRLIYYSQIVNDFQKGDIAEGYSVSREKKESFPLTVTSAQKNPTAFYLCASSALDRGSYGYTFGSGTRLTVV.

A single count supports this clonotype. It may be a read error: a sequence one base away is much more abundant. The CDR3 DNA reads TGTGCCAGCAGCCAATCGGACACCCGGGCGGGGGAGCAGTTCTTC. Amino acids: CASSQSDTRAGEQFF. This chain joins TRBV9 and TRBJ2-1, with D perhaps matching TRBD2 (6 bases). CDR3 size: 15 residues. With 4 bases removed from V and 10 bases from J, the gap between germline ends came to 21 bases. Germline V gene lookup returns CDR1 SGDLS and CDR2 YYNGEE.

This clonotype came up many times. This rearrangement joins TRBV5-1 to TRBJ2-7, with D possibly matching TRBD1 (6 bases). Germline V gene lookup returns CDR1 SGHRS and CDR2 YFSETQ. The CDR3 consists of 14 residues. The germline V and J ends were trimmed by 7 bases and 2 bases, with 16 bases remaining between them. CDR3 region: CASWSGTPPYEQYF. DNA of the CDR3: TGCGCCAGCTGGTCCGGGACACCTCCCTACGAGCAGTACTTC.

Many counts were recorded for this clonotype. The chain uses TRBV4-1 and TRBJ1-4; no clear D. Trimming removed 4 bases from V and 2 bases from J, with 14 bases in between. CDR1 is MGHRA, CDR2 YSYEKL, per germline. CDR3 length: 16 amino acids. CDR3 in amino acids: CASSRARLITNEKLFF. Here the CDR3 DNA reads TGCGCCAGCAGCCGAGCAAGACTGATTACTAATGAAAAACTGTTTTTT.

This clonotype came up many times. The chain uses TRBV6-1 and TRBJ1-6, with D unclear. Germline V CDR1 and CDR2: MNHNS, SASEGT. The CDR3 sequence is 14 residues long. V was trimmed by 1 base and J by 5 bases, leaving 6 bases between them. CDR3: CASSEVPDNSPLHF. The DNA for the CDR3 is TGTGCCAGCAGTGAAGTTCCCGATAATTCACCCCTCCACTTT.

As for this clonotype: A far larger clone is only one base removed, so a read error is likely. The chain joins TRBV11-2 to TRBJ1-2; TRBD1 aligns across 10 bases. Germline CDR1 is SGHAT and CDR2 is FQNNGV. CDR3 size: 15 residues. V lost 5 bases, J lost 6 bases, and 9 bases stayed unmatched. CDR3 region: CASSQSGTGAHGYTF. Written as DNA, the CDR3 is TGTGCCAGCAGCCAAAGCGGGACAGGGGCCCATGGCTACACCTTC.

The chain recombines TRBV2 with TRBJ1-5; D not resolved. The germline V gene has CDR1 SNHLY and CDR2 FYNNEI. The CDR3 has 15 amino acids. V lost 3 bases to trimming and J lost 3 bases, with 12 bases between them. CDR3 amino acids: CASSDSAGYNQPQHF. The CDR3, as DNA: TGTGCCAGCAGTGATTCTGCGGGATACAATCAGCCCCAGCATTTT. The whole variable domain, remainder taken from reference TRBV2 and TRBJ1-5, is EPEVTQTPSHQVTQMGQEVILRCVPISNHLYFYWYRQILGQKVEFLVSFYNNEISEKSEIFDDQFSVERPDGSNFTLKIRSTKLEDSAMYFCASSDSAGYNQPQHFGDGTRLSIL.

In this sample, this clonotype turned up many times. CDR3 DNA sequence: TGTGCCAGCAGCCCGGACAGGGGGAATGGGGGGGAGCTGTTTTTT. As protein: CASSPDRGNGGELFF. V is TRBV11-3 and J is TRBJ2-2, with 10 bases matching TRBD1. With 5 bases clipped from V and 8 bases from J, the junction kept 8 bases outside the gene matches. Looked up from germline, CDR1 is SGHNT and CDR2 is YENEEA. The length of the CDR3 is 15 residues.

This clonotype came up a few times. It may be a read error: a sequence one base away is much more abundant. The chain has TRBV28 and TRBJ1-2; D not certain. This CDR3 has 12 amino acids. Germline V CDR1 and CDR2: MDHEN, SYDVKM. This CDR3 is CAGRPTNYGYTF. In nucleotides, the CDR3 is TGTGCCGGCAGACCCACTAACTATGGCTACACCTTC.

The CDR3 loop reads CASSSYRGHTQYF. The CDR3 region has the DNA TGTGCCAGCAGTTCCTACAGGGGCCATACGCAGTATTTT. This chain uses TRBV12-3 or TRBV12-4 with TRBJ2-3, with 7 bases matching TRBD1. The CDR3 totals 13 residues. V lost 4 bases to trimming and J lost 7 bases; unmatched junction nucleotides: 5.